A selection of T cell receptor beta chains follows, all from one sample in a study of blood T cell repertoires in COVID-19. Data came from immunoSEQ multiplex PCR; TCRdb stores just in-frame clones and leaves some out. The sample has 73,000 or so clones, about 83% seen once. Sequenced sample: peripheral blood. The receptors shown here come from a man aged 45 to 65 with active COVID-19. Each CDR3 is given with its conserved first and last residue. A D gene is named only where the DNA matches it firmly. The listing skips clone size in some rows; elsewhere it reads once, few, many or a size class.

TRBJ2-5	TRBD1	TRBV18	.	CASSPRQGVQETQYF	TGTGCCAGCTCACCAAGGCAGGGGGTCCAAGAGACCCAGTACTTC
TRBJ1-2	TRBD1	TRBV4-2	.	CASSQVDRGSYGYTF	TGTGCCAGCAGCCAAGTGGACAGGGGAAGCTATGGCTACACCTTC
TRBJ1-1	TRBD1	TRBV5-1	.	CASSPGGQGMTEAFF	TGCGCCAGCAGCCCTGGAGGACAGGGGATGACTGAAGCTTTCTTT
TRBJ1-4	TRBD1	TRBV5-6	.	CASSLDRGRPVNEKLFF	TGTGCCAGCAGCTTGGACAGGGGGCGGCCCGTGAATGAAAAACTGTTTTTT
TRBJ2-5	.	TRBV19	.	CASSIQTRGTQYF	TGTGCCAGTAGTATACAAACGAGAGGGACCCAGTACTTC
TRBJ2-1	.	TRBV9	.	CASSVSGYEQFF	TGTGCCAGCAGCGTATCCGGTTATGAGCAGTTCTTC
TRBJ2-1	.	TRBV12-2	.	CASRHSGGGVEQFF	TGTGCAAGTCGCCATAGCGGGGGGGGTGTTGAGCAGTTCTTC
TRBJ2-3	.	TRBV7-3	.	CASSLRGRSADTQYF	TGTGCCAGCAGCTTACGTGGGAGAAGCGCAGATACGCAGTATTTT
TRBJ2-1	TRBD2	TRBV27	.	CASSLTSGRANEQFF	TGTGCCAGCAGTCTAACTAGCGGGAGGGCCAATGAGCAGTTCTTC
TRBJ1-2	TRBD1	TRBV7-2	.	CASSLSPETGGYYTF	TGTGCCAGCAGCTTAAGTCCCGAGACAGGGGGCTACTACACCTTC
TRBJ2-7	TRBD1	TRBV28	.	CASSPSGTGDSYEQYF	TGTGCCAGCAGTCCTTCTGGGACAGGGGACTCCTACGAGCAGTACTTC
TRBJ2-2	TRBD2	TRBV6-1	.	CASSVRSGGASTGELFF	TGTGCCAGCAGTGTTCGTAGCGGGGGGGCTAGCACCGGGGAGCTGTTTTTT
TRBJ2-3	.	TRBV19	once	CASSIRRGTDTQYF	TGTGCCAGTAGTATACGCAGGGGCACAGATACGCAGTATTTT
TRBJ1-6	.	TRBV27	.	CASSPRGGTYNSPLHF	TGTGCCAGCAGTCCAAGGGGGGGGACCTATAATTCACCCCTCCACTTT
TRBJ2-3	.	TRBV4-2	.	CASSQDNGPSVTDTQYF	TGTGCCAGCAGCCAAGATAACGGTCCGAGCGTCACAGATACGCAGTATTTT
TRBJ1-2	TRBD1	TRBV13	.	CASSLTGSDYGYTF	TGTGCCAGCAGCCTGACAGGGTCCGACTATGGCTACACCTTC
TRBJ2-7	TRBD1	TRBV9	.	CASSVSGTGPPYEQYF	TGTGCCAGCAGCGTGTCCGGGACAGGGCCCCCCTACGAGCAGTACTTC
TRBJ2-5	TRBD2	TRBV14	once	CASSQRGGAGEGETQYF	TGTGCCAGCAGCCAACGCGGCGGAGCGGGAGAGGGAGAGACCCAGTACTTC
TRBJ2-7	TRBD1	TRBV11-3	.	CASSLGQGGEQYF	TGTGCCAGCAGCCTGGGACAGGGAGGCGAGCAGTACTTC
TRBJ2-7	TRBD2	TRBV10-1	.	CASSESRGTSDYEQYF	TGCGCCAGCAGTGAGTCGAGAGGGACTAGCGACTACGAGCAGTACTTC
TRBJ2-1	.	TRBV24-1	.	CATSDPLWNEQFF	TGTGCCACCAGTGATCCCCTATGGAATGAGCAGTTCTTC
TRBJ1-3	.	TRBV7-9	.	CASSFNRASGNTIYF	TGTGCCAGCAGCTTCAACAGGGCCTCTGGAAACACCATATATTTT
TRBJ2-5	.	TRBV6-5	.	CASRSTGQETQYF	TGTGCCAGCAGATCGACAGGCCAAGAGACCCAGTACTTC
TRBJ1-3	TRBD1	TRBV7-3	.	CASSYLGTGVSWYTIYF	TGTGCCAGCAGCTATCTGGGGACAGGGGTGTCCTGGTACACCATATATTTT
TRBJ1-4	TRBD1	TRBV29-1	.	CSANPGTGSEKLFF	TGCAGCGCAAACCCCGGGACAGGGTCCGAAAAACTGTTTTTT
TRBJ2-7	.	TRBV20-1	.	CSASPKTGREQYF	TGCAGTGCTAGTCCTAAAACAGGCCGCGAGCAGTACTTC
TRBJ1-1	TRBD1	TRBV6-2/TRBV6-3	.	CASSWGPGQGNTEAFF	TGTGCCAGCAGTTGGGGCCCCGGACAGGGGAACACTGAAGCTTTCTTT
TRBJ1-2	.	TRBV3-1/TRBV3-2	.	CASSQDFLYGYTF	TGTGCCAGCAGCCAAGATTTCCTCTATGGCTACACCTTC
TRBJ2-3	.	TRBV19	.	CASSIYRSTDTQYF	TGTGCCAGTAGTATATACAGATCCACAGATACGCAGTATTTT
TRBJ2-4	TRBD1	TRBV5-1	.	CASSRGQGGIQYF	TGCGCCAGCAGCCGTGGACAGGGTGGCATTCAGTACTTC
TRBJ2-5	.	TRBV28	.	CASSLSVIQETQYF	TGTGCCAGCAGTTTATCGGTAATCCAAGAGACCCAGTACTTC
TRBJ2-5	TRBD2	TRBV11-2	.	CASSFRLAGGETQYF	TGTGCCAGCAGCTTTCGACTAGCGGGGGGGGAGACCCAGTACTTC
TRBJ2-3	.	TRBV7-3	.	CASSFSSWGDTQYF	TGTGCCAGCAGCTTCTCTAGCTGGGGAGATACGCAGTATTTT
TRBJ2-7	.	TRBV27	few	CASSSIDREAEQYF	TGTGCCAGCAGTTCAATTGACAGGGAGGCCGAGCAGTACTTC
TRBJ2-1	.	TRBV5-1	.	CASSPSGGLDNEQFF	TGCGCCAGCAGCCCATCAGGGGGGTTAGACAATGAGCAGTTCTTC
TRBJ2-4	.	TRBV7-8	.	CASEGGDIQYF	TGTGCCAGTGAAGGGGGAGACATTCAGTACTTC
TRBJ2-3	TRBD1	TRBV19	.	CASRKDRDLTDTQYF	TGTGCCAGTAGGAAGGACAGGGACCTAACAGATACGCAGTATTTT
TRBJ1-2	TRBD1	TRBV6-5	.	CASSTDRLRNYGYTF	TGTGCCAGCAGTACGGACAGGTTGAGGAACTATGGCTACACCTTC
TRBJ1-1	.	TRBV6-2/TRBV6-3	many	CASSYPAGGEAFF	TGTGCCAGCAGTTATCCAGCCGGCGGGGAGGCTTTCTTT
TRBJ2-5	.	TRBV25-1	.	CASSEPGSETQYF	TGTGCCAGCAGTGAACCCGGGTCGGAGACCCAGTACTTC
TRBJ1-4	TRBD1	TRBV6-5	.	CASRPDRGNEKLFF	TGTGCCAGCAGACCGGACAGGGGAAATGAAAAACTGTTTTTT
TRBJ2-2	.	TRBV7-8	once	CASSPAGLDAGELFF	TGTGCCAGCAGCCCCGCAGGGCTCGACGCCGGGGAGCTGTTTTTT
TRBJ1-1	.	TRBV7-3	.	CASRLTGNTEAFF	TGTGCCAGCAGATTGACAGGGAACACTGAAGCTTTCTTT
TRBJ1-1	TRBD1	TRBV19	.	CASSTNRGTEAFF	TGTGCCAGTAGTACTAACAGGGGCACTGAAGCTTTCTTT
TRBJ2-5	.	TRBV27	.	CASSVVPGGGETQYF	TGTGCCAGCAGTGTTGTCCCAGGAGGCGGGGAGACCCAGTACTTC
TRBJ2-4	TRBD2	TRBV5-6	.	CASSPTSGGRAKNIQYF	TGTGCCAGCAGCCCGACTAGCGGGGGAAGAGCCAAAAACATTCAGTACTTC
TRBJ2-7	.	TRBV7-6	.	CASSLADRSSYEQYF	TGTGCCAGCAGCTTAGCAGACAGGTCATCCTACGAGCAGTACTTC
TRBJ2-1	TRBD2	TRBV5-1	.	CASSALSGRENEQFF	TGCGCCAGCAGCGCTCTGAGCGGGAGAGAGAATGAGCAGTTCTTC
TRBJ2-2	TRBD1	TRBV9	.	CASSVEGLRGGWDQDGELFF	TGTGCCAGCAGCGTAGAGGGGTTACGAGGGGGCTGGGATCAGGACGGGGAGCTGTTTTTT